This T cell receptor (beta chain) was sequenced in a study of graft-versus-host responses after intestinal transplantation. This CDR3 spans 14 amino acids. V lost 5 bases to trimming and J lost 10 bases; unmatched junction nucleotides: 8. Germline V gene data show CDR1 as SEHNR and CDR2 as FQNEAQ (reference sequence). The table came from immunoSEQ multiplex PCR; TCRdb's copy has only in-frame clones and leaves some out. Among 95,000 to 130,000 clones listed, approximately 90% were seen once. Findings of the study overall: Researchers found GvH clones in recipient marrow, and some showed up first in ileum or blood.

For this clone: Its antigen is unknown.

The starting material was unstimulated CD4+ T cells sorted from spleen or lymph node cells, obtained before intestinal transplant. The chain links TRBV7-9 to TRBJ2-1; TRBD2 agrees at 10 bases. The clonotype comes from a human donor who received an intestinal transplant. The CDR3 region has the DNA TGTGCCAGCAGCCCTATAGCGGGAGGTGAGGAGCAGTTCTTC. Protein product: CASSPIAGGEEQFF.